Below, 15 T cell receptor beta chains from the same sample are listed, as sequenced in a study of blood T cells in healthy people across ages. It was with a sample-barcoded 5' primer and a J-beta primer mix that a second PCR of roughly 7 to 12 cycles was run. TCRdb reanalysed the 5' RACE reads using MiXCR and keeps one entry per CDR3 protein. The sample lists 750,000 to 850,000 distinct CDR3 sequences, roughly 25% occurring once. This sample also belongs to another study, concerning T cells of mothers and their children.

Sample: blood. The receptors shown here come from a boy aged 5-17 years in good health.

This clonotype appeared a few times. The chain links TRBV5-1 to TRBJ1-6; tentative D call: TRBD1 (6 bases). CDR3 length: 15 residues. V was shortened by 2 bases and J by 5 bases, with 11 bases between the two germline ends. Germline lookup yields CDR1 SGHRS and CDR2 YFSETQ. The CDR3 sequence: CASSFGQLDNSPLHF. The DNA for the CDR3 is TGCGCCAGCAGCTTCGGACAGCTCGATAATTCACCCCTCCACTTT.

Only a few counts were recorded for this clonotype. This CDR3 reads CSVEDFASGGSNSRIEQFF. The CDR3 coding sequence is TGCAGCGTTGAAGATTTTGCTAGCGGGGGTAGCAATTCGCGGATTGAGCAGTTCTTC. The chain is built from TRBV29-1 and TRBJ2-5, with 10 bases lining up with TRBD2. Near its end, the DNA agrees better with TRBJ2-1, so the J call may be wrong. The CDR3 contains 19 residues. Germline V gene lookup returns CDR1 SQVTM and CDR2 ANQGSEA.

This clonotype occurred a few times. This chain connects TRBV12-3 or TRBV12-4 to TRBJ1-2, with 7 bases lining up with TRBD1. The ends lost 5 bases at V and 6 bases at J; junction bases unmatched: 6. This CDR3 contains 13 residues. CDR3 DNA: TGTGCCAGCAGTCCGTGGACAGGAGATGGCTACACCTTC. Translating gives CASSPWTGDGYTF.

The V call is TRBV12-3 or TRBV12-4, the J call TRBJ1-2; TRBD1 agrees at 9 bases. V lost 5 bases to trimming and J lost 7 bases; unmatched junction nucleotides: 8. The CDR3 is 14 residues long. The CDR3 nucleotides read TGTGCCAGCAGTCTGGGACAGGGAGGCGCTGGCTACACCTTC. Translated, it gives CASSLGQGGAGYTF.

This clonotype showed up just a few times. The chain uses TRBV3-1 and TRBJ2-3; D not certain. The CDR3 length is 14 residues. With 0 bases removed from V and 3 bases from J, the gap between germline ends came to 7 bases. Germline CDR1 and CDR2: LGHDT and YNNKEL (reference sequence). The DNA of the CDR3 is TGTGCCAGCAGCCAAGAACTGGTGACAGATACGCAGTATTTT. The encoded protein is CASSQELVTDTQYF.

The chain uses TRBV6-1 and TRBJ2-7; 9 bases line up with TRBD1. J lost 1 base, V lost 1 base, and 5 bases had no gene match. CDR1 is MNHNS and CDR2 is SASEGT in the germline V gene. The CDR3 totals 16 residues. CDR3 coding DNA: TGTGCCAGCAGTGAAGTTTGGACAGGGGTATCCTACGAGCAGTACTTC. Amino acid sequence: CASSEVWTGVSYEQYF.

This chain joins TRBV27 and TRBJ1-1; 7 bases align to TRBD1. Germline-derived CDR1 and CDR2 are MNHEY and SMNVEV (reference sequence). The CDR3 is 14 amino acids. Trimming removed 4 bases from V and 6 bases from J; junction bases left unmatched: 8. The CDR3 reads CASSWGGGASEAFF. In nucleotides, the CDR3 is TGTGCCAGCAGTTGGGGAGGGGGCGCGTCTGAAGCTTTCTTT.

This clonotype was counted between two and nine times. The chain links TRBV20-1 to TRBJ1-2; D perhaps matches TRBD1 (6 bases). This CDR3 has 15 amino acids. Per the germline V gene, CDR1 is DFQATT and CDR2 is SNEGSKA (reference sequence). Trimming cost V 0 bases and J 5 bases, with 16 bases left between them. CDR3 sequence: CSARDRQGRGYGYTF. In nucleotides, the CDR3 is TGCAGTGCTAGAGATAGGCAGGGAAGGGGGTATGGCTACACCTTC.

In its sample, this clonotype was seen a few times. V is TRBV3-1 and J is TRBJ1-2; D not certain. Between the trimmed V and J ends, which lost 5 bases and 7 bases, there was a span of 11 bases. Germline loops: CDR1 LGHDT, CDR2 YNNKEL (reference sequence). The CDR3 has 12 residues. The CDR3 DNA sequence: TGTGCCAGCAGCGGACGAGGGTTTGGCTACACCTTC. It codes for CASSGRGFGYTF. Variable domain in full (rest from reference TRBV3-1 and TRBJ1-2): DTAVSQTPKYLVTQMGNDKSIKCEQNLGHDTMYWYKQDSKKFLKIMFSYNNKELIINETVPNRFSPKSPDKAHLNLHINSLELGDSAVYFCASSGRGFGYTFGSGTRLTVV.

Worth noting for this clonotype: The junction departs from the called germline gene at one end, perhaps through a read error. The chain combines TRBV6-2 or TRBV6-3 with TRBJ2-4; 9 positions match TRBD1. The CDR3 consists of 16 residues. CDR1 and CDR2 from the germline V gene are MNHEY and SVGEGT. In DNA, the CDR3 is TGTGCCAGCAGTTCACAGGGGGCTGGAGCCAAAAACATTGAGTACTTC. Translated, it gives CASSSQGAGAKNIEYF.

The chain carries TRBV4-2 and TRBJ2-7; D perhaps matches TRBD2 (6 bases). Between the trimmed V and J ends, which lost 2 bases and 7 bases, there was a span of 18 bases. CDR3 length: 15 amino acids. Germline CDR1 and CDR2: LGHNA and YNFKEQ. For the CDR3, the DNA is TGTGCCAGCAGCCAACACGAAACTACGGCGGGAGAGCAGTACTTC. Translation: CASSQHETTAGEQYF.

The CDR3 sequence: CAISEGLGYYGYTF. CDR3 in DNA: TGTGCCATCAGTGAGGGGCTGGGTTACTATGGCTACACCTTC. The chain recombines TRBV10-3 with TRBJ1-2; D gene uncertain. The V end lost 2 bases, the J end lost 3 bases, and 10 bases lay between the germline ends. The CDR3 covers 14 residues. Germline V gene lookup returns CDR1 ENHRY and CDR2 SYGVKD.

The rearrangement links TRBV28 to TRBJ1-5; D gene ambiguous. CDR3 length equals 14 residues. V lost 6 bases and J lost 3, with 12 bases in between. Germline loops: CDR1 MDHEN, CDR2 SYDVKM. The CDR3 reads CASRPSRINQPQHF. The CDR3 coding sequence is TGTGCCAGCAGGCCAAGTCGGATCAATCAGCCCCAGCATTTT.

This clonotype appeared a few times. CDR3: CASSQGEGGILGYEQYF. The CDR3 bases are TGCGCCAGCAGCCAAGGGGAGGGAGGAATCCTAGGCTACGAGCAGTACTTC. The rearrangement uses TRBV4-1 and TRBJ2-7; the match to TRBD2 covers 7 bases. CDR1 and CDR2 from the germline V gene are MGHRA and YSYEKL. V lost 1 base to trimming and J lost 3 bases; unmatched junction nucleotides: 12. This CDR3 is built from 17 residues.

V and J are TRBV28 and TRBJ1-6; possibly TRBD1 for D (6 bases). CDR3 length: 14 amino acids. Germline V gene sequence: CDR1 MDHEN, CDR2 SYDVKM. Trimming stripped 3 bases from V and 9 bases from J, with 12 bases between. For the CDR3, the DNA is TGTGCCAGCAGTTTGACGGGGGCAGGTTCACCCCTCCACTTT. It specifies CASSLTGAGSPLHF.